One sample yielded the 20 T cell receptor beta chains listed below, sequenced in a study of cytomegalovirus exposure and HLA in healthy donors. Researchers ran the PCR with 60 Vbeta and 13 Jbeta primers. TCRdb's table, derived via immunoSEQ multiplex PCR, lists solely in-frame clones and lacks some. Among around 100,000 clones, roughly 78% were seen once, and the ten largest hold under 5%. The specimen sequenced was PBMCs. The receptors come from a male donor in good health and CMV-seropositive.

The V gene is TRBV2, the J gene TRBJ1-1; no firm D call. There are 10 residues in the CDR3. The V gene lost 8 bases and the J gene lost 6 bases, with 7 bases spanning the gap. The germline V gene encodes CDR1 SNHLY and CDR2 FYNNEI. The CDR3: CASGGAEAFF. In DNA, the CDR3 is TGTGCCAGCGGCGGCGCTGAAGCTTTCTTT.

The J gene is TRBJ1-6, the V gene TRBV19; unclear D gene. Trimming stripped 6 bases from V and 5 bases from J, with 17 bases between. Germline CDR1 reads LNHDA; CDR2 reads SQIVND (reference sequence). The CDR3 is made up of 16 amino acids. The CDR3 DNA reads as TGTGCCAGTAGAACCGCGGGTCAGCTGAATAATTCACCCCTCCACTTT. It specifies CASRTAGQLNNSPLHF.

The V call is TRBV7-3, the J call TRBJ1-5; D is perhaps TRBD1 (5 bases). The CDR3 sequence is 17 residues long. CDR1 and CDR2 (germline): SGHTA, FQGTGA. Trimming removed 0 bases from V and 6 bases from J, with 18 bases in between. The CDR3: CASSLTNWGETAQPQHF. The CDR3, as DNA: TGTGCCAGCAGCTTAACTAATTGGGGCGAAACAGCTCAGCCCCAGCATTTT. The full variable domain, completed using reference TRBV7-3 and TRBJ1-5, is GAGVSQTPSNKVTEKGKYVELRCDPISGHTALYWYRQSLGQGPEFLIYFQGTGAADDSGLPNDRFFAVRPEGSVSTLKIQRTERGDSAVYLCASSLTNWGETAQPQHFGDGTRLSIL.

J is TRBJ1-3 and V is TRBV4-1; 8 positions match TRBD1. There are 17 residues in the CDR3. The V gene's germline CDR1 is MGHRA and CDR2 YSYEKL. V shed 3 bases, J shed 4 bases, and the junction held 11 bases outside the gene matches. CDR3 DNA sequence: TGCGCCAGCAGCCAGACCCTAAAGCAGGGGGCCGGAAACACCATATATTTT. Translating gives CASSQTLKQGAGNTIYF.

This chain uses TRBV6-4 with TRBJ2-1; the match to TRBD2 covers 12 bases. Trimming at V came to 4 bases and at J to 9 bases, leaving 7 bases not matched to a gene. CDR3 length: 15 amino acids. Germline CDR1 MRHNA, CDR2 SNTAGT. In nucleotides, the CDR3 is TGTGCCAGCAGTGCCACTAGCGGGGGGTCCCTTGAGCAGTTCTTC. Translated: CASSATSGGSLEQFF.

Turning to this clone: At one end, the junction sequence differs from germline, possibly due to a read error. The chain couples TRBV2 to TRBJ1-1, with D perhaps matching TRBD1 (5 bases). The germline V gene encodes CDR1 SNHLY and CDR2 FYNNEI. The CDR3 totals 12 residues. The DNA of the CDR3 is TGTGCCAGCGGTGATTTGACAGTTGAAGCTTTCTTT. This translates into CASGDLTVEAFF.

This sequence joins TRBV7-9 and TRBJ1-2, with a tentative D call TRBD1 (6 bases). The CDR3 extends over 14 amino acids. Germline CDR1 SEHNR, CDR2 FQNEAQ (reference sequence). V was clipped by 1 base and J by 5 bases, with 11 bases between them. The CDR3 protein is CASSLGTGQYGYTF. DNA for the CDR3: TGTGCCAGCAGCTTAGGGACCGGACAGTATGGCTACACCTTC.

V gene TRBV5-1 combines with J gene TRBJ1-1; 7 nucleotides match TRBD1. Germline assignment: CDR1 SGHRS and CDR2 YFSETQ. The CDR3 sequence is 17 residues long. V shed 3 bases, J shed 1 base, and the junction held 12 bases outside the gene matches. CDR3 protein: CASSSTLGQRTNTEAFF. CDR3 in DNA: TGCGCCAGCAGCTCGACGCTGGGACAGCGGACGAACACTGAAGCTTTCTTT. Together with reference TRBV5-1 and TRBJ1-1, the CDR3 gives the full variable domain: KAGVTQTPRYLIKTRGQQVTLSCSPISGHRSVSWYQQTPGQGLQFLFEYFSETQRNKGNFPGRFSGRQFSNSRSEMNVSTLELGDSALYLCASSSTLGQRTNTEAFFGQGTRLTVV.

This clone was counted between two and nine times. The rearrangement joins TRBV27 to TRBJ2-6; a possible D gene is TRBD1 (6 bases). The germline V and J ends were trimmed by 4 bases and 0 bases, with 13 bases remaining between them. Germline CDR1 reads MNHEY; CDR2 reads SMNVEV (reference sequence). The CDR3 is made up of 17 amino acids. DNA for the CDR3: TGTGCCAGCAGTTCATGGACAGTGAGCTCTGGGGCCAACGTCCTGACTTTC. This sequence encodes CASSSWTVSSGANVLTF.

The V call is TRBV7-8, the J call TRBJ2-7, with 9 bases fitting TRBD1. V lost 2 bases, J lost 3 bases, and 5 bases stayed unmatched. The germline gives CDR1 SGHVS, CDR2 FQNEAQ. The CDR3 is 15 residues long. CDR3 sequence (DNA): TGTGCCAGCAGCTTACGCGGACAGGGGAACTACGAGCAGTACTTC. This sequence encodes CASSLRGQGNYEQYF.

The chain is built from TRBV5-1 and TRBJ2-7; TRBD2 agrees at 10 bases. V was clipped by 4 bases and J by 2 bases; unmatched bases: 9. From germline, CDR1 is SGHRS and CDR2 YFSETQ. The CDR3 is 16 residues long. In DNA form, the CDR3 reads TGCGCCAGCAGCCGTGGACTAGCGGACCTCGCCTACGAGCAGTACTTC. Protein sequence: CASSRGLADLAYEQYF.

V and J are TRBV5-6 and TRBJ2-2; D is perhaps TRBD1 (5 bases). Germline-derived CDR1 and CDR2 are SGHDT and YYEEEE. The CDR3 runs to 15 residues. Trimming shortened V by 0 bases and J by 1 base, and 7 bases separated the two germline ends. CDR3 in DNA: TGTGCCAGCAGCTTGGTCCAGGGGAACACCGGGGAGCTGTTTTTT. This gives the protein CASSLVQGNTGELFF.

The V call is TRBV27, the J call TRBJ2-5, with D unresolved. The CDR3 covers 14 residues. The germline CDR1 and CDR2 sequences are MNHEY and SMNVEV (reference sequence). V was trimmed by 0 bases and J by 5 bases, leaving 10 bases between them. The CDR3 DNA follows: TGTGCCAGCAGTTTATCGGTGGCCACGGAGACCCAGTACTTC. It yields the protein CASSLSVATETQYF.

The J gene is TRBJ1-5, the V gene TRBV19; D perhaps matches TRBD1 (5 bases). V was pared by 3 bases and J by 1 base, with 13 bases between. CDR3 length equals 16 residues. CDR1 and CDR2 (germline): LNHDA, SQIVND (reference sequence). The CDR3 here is CASSIGKGFSNQPQHF. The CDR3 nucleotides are TGTGCCAGTAGTATTGGGAAGGGGTTCAGCAATCAGCCCCAGCATTTT.

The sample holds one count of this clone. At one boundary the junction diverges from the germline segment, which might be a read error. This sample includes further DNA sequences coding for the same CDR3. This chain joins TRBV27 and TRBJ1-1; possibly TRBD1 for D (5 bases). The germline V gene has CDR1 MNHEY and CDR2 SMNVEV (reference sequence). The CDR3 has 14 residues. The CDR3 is CASSPGRGNTEAFF. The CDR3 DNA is TGTGCCAGCAGTCCAGGACGGGGGAACACTGAGGCTTTCTTT.

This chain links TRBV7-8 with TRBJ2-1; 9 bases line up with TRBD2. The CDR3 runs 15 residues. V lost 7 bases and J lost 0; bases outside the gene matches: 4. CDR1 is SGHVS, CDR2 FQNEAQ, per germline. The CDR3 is CASTPTSGSYNEQFF. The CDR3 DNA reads TGTGCCAGCACCCCGACTAGCGGCTCCTACAATGAGCAGTTCTTC.

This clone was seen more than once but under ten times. The CDR3 nucleotides read TGTGTCCTCCCCGGGGGAGGGAGGAATGAGCAGTTCTTC. It is translated as CVLPGGGRNEQFF. This sequence joins TRBV2 and TRBJ2-1; 7 bases align to TRBD2. Germline V CDR1 and CDR2: SNHLY, FYNNEI. The CDR3 length is 13 residues.

CDR3 sequence (DNA): TGTGCCAGCAGTAATAGCGGGAGGGCCTCCTACGAGCAGTACTTC. As protein: CASSNSGRASYEQYF. V usage is TRBV28 and J usage is TRBJ2-7; the match to TRBD2 covers 11 bases. V dropped 5 bases and J dropped 0; count of bases not matched to a gene: 3. CDR1 and CDR2 from the germline V gene are MDHEN and SYDVKM. The CDR3 covers 15 residues.

The CDR3 protein is CASSLYGEQPQHF. CDR3 bases: TGTGCCAGCAGTTTATACGGGGAGCAGCCCCAGCATTTT. This chain connects TRBV27 to TRBJ1-5; D is unclear. V dropped 1 base and J dropped 7 bases, with 8 bases sitting between them. The CDR3 runs to 13 residues. CDR1 and CDR2 from the germline V gene are MNHEY and SMNVEV (reference sequence).

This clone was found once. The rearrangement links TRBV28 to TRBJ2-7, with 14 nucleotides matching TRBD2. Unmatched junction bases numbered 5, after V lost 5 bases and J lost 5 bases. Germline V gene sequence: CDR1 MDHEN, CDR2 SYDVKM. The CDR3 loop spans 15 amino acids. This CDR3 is CASSLTSGRVNEQYF. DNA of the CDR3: TGTGCCAGCAGTCTGACTAGCGGGAGGGTCAACGAGCAGTACTTC.